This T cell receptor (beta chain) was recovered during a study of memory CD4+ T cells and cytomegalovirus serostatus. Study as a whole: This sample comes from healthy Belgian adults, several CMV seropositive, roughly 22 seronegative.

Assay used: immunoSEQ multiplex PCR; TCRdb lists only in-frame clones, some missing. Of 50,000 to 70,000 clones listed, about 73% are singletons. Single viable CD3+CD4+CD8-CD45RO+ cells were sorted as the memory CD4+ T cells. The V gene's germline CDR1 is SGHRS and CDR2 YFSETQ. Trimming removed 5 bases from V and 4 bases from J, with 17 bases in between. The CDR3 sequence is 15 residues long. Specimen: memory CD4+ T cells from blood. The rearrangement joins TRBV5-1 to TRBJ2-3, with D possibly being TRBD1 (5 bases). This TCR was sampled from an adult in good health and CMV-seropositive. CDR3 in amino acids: CASRTVVANADTQYF. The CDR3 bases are TGCGCCAGCAGGACAGTGGTTGCAAATGCAGATACGCAGTATTTT.